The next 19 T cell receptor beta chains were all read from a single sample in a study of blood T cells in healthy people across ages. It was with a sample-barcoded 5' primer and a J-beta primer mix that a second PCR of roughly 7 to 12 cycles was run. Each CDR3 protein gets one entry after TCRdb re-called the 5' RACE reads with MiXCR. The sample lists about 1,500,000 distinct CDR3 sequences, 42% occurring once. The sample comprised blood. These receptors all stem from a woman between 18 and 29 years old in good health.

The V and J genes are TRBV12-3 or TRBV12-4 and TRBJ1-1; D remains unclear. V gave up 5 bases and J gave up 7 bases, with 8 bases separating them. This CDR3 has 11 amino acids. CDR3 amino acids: CASSLGFEAFF. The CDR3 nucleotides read TGTGCCAGCAGTCTCGGATTTGAAGCTTTCTTT.

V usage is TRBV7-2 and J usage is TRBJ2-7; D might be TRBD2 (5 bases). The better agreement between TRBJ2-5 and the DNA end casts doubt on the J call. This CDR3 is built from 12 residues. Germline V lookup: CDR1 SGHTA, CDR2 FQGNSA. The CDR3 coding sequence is TGTGCCAGCAGGTACGCGGGAGAGACCCAGTACTTC. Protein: CASRYAGETQYF.

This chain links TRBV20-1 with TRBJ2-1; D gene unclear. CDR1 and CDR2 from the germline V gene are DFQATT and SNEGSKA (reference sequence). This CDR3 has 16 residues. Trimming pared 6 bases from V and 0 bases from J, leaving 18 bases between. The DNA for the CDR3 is TGCAGTGCCCGGACGCCTAACCCGGTCTCCTACAATGAGCAGTTCTTC. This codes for CSARTPNPVSYNEQFF.

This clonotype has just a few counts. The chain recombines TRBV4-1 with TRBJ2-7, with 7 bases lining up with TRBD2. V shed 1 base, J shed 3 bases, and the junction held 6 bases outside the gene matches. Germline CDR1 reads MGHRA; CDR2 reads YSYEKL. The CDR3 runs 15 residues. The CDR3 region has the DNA TGCGCCAGCAGCCAAGGAGCTAGCGGCAACTACGAGCAGTACTTC. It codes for CASSQGASGNYEQYF.

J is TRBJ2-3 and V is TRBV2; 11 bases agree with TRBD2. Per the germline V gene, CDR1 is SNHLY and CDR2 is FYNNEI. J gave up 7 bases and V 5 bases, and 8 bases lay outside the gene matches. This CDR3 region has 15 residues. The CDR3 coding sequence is TGTGCCAGCAGTCAACTAGCGGGGGTGATTTATACGCAGTATTTT. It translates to CASSQLAGVIYTQYF.

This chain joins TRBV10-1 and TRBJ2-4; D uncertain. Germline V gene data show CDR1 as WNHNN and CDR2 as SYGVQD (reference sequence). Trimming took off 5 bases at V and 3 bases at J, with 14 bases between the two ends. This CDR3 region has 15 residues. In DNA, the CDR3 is TGCGCCAGCAGTTCGTTTGTGGAAAGCAAAAACATTCAGTACTTC. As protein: CASSSFVESKNIQYF.

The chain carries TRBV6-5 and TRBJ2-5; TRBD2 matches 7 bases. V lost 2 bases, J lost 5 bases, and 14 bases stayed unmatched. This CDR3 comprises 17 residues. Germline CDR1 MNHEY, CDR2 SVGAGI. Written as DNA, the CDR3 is TGTGCCAGCAGTTACGGGATAGCGGGTATTTCTGGGGAGACCCAGTACTTC. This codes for CASSYGIAGISGETQYF.

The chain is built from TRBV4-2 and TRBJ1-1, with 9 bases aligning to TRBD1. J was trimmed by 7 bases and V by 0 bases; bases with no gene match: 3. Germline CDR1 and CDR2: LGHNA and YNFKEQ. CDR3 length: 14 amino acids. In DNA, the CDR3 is TGTGCCAGCAGCCAAGATTGGGACAGGGATGAAGCTTTCTTT. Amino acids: CASSQDWDRDEAFF.

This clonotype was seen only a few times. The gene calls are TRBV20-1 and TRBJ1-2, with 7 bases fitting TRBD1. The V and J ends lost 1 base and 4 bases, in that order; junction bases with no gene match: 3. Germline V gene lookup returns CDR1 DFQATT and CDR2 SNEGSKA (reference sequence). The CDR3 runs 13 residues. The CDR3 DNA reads TGCAGTGCTAGAGTGACAGGGCTCTATGGCTACACCTTC. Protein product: CSARVTGLYGYTF.

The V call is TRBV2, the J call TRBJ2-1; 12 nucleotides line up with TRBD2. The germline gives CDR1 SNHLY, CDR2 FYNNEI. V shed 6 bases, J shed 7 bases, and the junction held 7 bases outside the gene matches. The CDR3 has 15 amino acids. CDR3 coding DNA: TGTGCCAGCAGCCACCCGGGACTAGCGGGTAATGAGCAGTTCTTC. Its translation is CASSHPGLAGNEQFF.

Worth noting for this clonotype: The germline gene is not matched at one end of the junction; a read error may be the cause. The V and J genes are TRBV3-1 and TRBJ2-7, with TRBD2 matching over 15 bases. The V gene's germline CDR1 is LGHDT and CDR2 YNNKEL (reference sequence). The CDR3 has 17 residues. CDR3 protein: CASSQGGLAGGSYEQHF. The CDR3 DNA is TGTGCCAGCAGCCAAGGGGGACTAGCGGGAGGCTCCTACGAGCAGCACTTC.

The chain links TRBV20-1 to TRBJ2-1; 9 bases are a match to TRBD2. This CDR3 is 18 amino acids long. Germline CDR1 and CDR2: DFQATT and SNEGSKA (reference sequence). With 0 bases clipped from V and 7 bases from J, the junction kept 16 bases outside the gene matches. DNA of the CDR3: TGCAGTGCTAGAGATCAGTTCAGCGGGAGGCCGGTGGGGAATGAGCAGTTCTTC. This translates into CSARDQFSGRPVGNEQFF.

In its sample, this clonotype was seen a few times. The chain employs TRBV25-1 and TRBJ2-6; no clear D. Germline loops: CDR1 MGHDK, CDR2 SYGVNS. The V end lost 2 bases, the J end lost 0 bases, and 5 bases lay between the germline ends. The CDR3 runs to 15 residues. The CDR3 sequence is CASSEDFSGANVLTF. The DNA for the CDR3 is TGTGCCAGCAGTGAAGACTTCTCTGGGGCCAACGTCCTGACTTTC.

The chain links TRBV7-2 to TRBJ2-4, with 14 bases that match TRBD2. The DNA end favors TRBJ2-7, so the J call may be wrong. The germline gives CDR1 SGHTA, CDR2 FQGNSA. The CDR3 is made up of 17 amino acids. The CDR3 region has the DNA TGTGCCAGCAGCTCCAGACTAGCGGGAGGGCCCTCCCGCGAGCAGTACTTC. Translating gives CASSSRLAGGPSREQYF.

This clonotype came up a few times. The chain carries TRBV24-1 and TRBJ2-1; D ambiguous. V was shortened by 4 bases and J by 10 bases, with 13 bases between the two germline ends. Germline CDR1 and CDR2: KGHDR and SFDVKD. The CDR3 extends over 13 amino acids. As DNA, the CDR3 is TGTGCCACCAGTGACCCAACCCTTGGGGAGCAGTTCTTC. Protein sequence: CATSDPTLGEQFF.

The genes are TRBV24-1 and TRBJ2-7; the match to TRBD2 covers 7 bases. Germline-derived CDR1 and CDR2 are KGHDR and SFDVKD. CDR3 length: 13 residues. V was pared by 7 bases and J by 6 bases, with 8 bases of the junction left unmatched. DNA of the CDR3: TGTGCCACCAGGGCCAGCGGGACTTCCGAGCAGTACTTC. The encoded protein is CATRASGTSEQYF.

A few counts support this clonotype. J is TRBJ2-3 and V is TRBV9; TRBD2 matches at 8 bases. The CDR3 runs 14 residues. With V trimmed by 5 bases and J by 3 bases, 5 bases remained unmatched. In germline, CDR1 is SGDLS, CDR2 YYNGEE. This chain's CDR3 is CASRTGGKTDTQYF. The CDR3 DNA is TGTGCCAGCAGGACGGGGGGGAAGACAGATACGCAGTATTTT.

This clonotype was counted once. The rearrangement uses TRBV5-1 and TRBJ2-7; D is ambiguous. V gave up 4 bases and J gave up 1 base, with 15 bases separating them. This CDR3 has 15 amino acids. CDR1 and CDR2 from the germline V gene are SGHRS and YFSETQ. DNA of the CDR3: TGCGCCAGCAGCCCCACGCCAGCCAGGTCCTACGAGCAGTACTTC. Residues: CASSPTPARSYEQYF.

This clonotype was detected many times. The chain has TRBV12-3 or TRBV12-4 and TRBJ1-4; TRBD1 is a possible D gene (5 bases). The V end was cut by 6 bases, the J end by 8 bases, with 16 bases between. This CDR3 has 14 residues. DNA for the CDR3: TGTGCCAGCAGACTTGCCAGGGTAGGCGAAAAACTGTTTTTT. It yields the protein CASRLARVGEKLFF.